This TCR beta chain was found in a study of blood T cell repertoires in COVID-19. About the study: The samples span acute and convalescent COVID-19 from the United States, Italy and Spain.

Participants were aged 18 to 89 years, lived in 24 US areas, and enrolled virtually. Participants reported their clinical history, and cohort assignment relied on those reports. The germline gives CDR1 SGHTA, CDR2 FQGNSA. The CDR3 is 12 residues long. V was clipped by 5 bases and J by 6 bases, with 10 bases between them. Original handling: Scientists estimated how many nucleated cells there were by amplifying reference gene primers. Profiled with immunoSEQ multiplex PCR; TCRdb holds only in-frame clones, not every one. V, J and clone size were drawn from that table, and D and trimming were deduced from the DNA. The sample holds about 250,000 clones, more than 75% seen once.

This receptor was identified in a man aged 40-49 years who had recovered from COVID-19. Material for sequencing was PBMCs or T cells enriched from blood (not recorded which). The J gene is TRBJ1-2, the V gene TRBV7-2; D unresolved. The CDR3 nucleotides read TGTGCCAGCAGCCCAAAACGGGATGGCTACACCTTC. Residues: CASSPKRDGYTF.